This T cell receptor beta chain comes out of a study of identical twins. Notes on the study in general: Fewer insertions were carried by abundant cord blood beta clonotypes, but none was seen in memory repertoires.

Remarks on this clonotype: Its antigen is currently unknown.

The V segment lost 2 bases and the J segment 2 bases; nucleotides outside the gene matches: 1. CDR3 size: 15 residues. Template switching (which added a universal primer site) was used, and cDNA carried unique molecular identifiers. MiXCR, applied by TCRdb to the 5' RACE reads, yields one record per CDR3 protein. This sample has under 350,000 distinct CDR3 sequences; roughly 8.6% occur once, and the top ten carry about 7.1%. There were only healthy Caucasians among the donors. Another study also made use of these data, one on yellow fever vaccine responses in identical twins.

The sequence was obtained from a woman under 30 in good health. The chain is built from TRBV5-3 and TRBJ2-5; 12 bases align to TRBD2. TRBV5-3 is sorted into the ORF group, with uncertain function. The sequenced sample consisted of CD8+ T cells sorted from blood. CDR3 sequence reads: CARSFLAGGQETQYF. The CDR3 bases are TGTGCCAGAAGCTTTCTAGCGGGGGGGCAAGAGACCCAGTACTTC.